This TCR beta chain was sequenced for a study of T cells in Graves' hyperthyroidism and ophthalmopathy. General observations from the study: Stable hyperthyroidism and ophthalmopathy were separated using 13 V-J signatures.

In regard to this clonotype: Its antigen is not known.

TCR beta CDR3 sequences were amplified from RNA transcripts. When the TCR CDR3 underwent first-round RT-PCR, the HTBI primer set was used. TCRdb processed the multiplex PCR reads anew with MiXCR; each CDR3 protein has one entry. The table lists under 400,000 distinct CDR3 sequences, around a quarter of them singletons. Deletions cut 0 bases from V and 4 bases from J, with 13 bases between. The CDR3 is 16 residues long. The sample consisted of blood. The TCR sequence derives from a man aged 50-59 years with Graves' hyperthyroidism. The V gene is TRBV12-3 or TRBV12-4, the J gene TRBJ1-3; a weak D match, TRBD1 (5 bases). The CDR3 spells CASSLAQRTPGNTIYF. In nucleotides, the CDR3 is TGTGCCAGCAGTTTAGCACAGAGGACACCCGGAAACACCATATATTTT.